Shown below are 13 T cell receptor beta chains from a single sample sequenced in a study of T-cell memory formation after mild COVID-19 (dated by TCRdb to the early 2020s). Receptors were amplified or captured by 5' RACE. The instrument was an Illumina NovaSeq 6000. TCRdb reprocessed the public reads (quality trimming at Q25 with fastp, clone calling with MiXCR) and kept in-frame beta chains. CDR3 protein duplicates are merged, each entry listing the most common genes and DNA. The sample table records roughly 350,000 distinct CDR3 sequences; around a fifth of these occur just once. The ten largest clones represent around 13% of the sample. The specimen was PBMCs or a T cell subset sorted from them (not recorded which). The receptors derive from an adult woman who had mild COVID-19 (a few samples of this study predate the infection). The sample titles of this study are shuffled in the database, so cell type and time point are left out; the donor was told from shared clones.

This clonotype was counted between two and nine times. The J gene is TRBJ2-3, the V gene TRBV12-3 or TRBV12-4; D is perhaps TRBD1 or TRBD2 (5 bases each). The CDR3 covers 14 residues. The germline V and J ends were trimmed by 6 bases and 2 bases, with 12 bases remaining between them. The CDR3 reads CASSRKGPTDTQYF. CDR3 bases: TGTGCCAGCAGCCGGAAGGGACCCACAGATACGCAGTATTTT.

The chain joins TRBV15 to TRBJ2-7, with 9 bases fitting TRBD2. The germline CDR1 and CDR2 sequences are LNHNV and YYDKDF (reference sequence). The CDR3 is made up of 15 amino acids. J gave up 2 bases and V 8 bases, and 10 bases lay outside the gene matches. In DNA, the CDR3 is TGTGCCACCGGGGCGTCTAGCGGGATTACCTACGAGCAGTACTTC. Translated, it gives CATGASSGITYEQYF.

The chain has TRBV6-5 and TRBJ1-3, with D perhaps matching TRBD1 (5 bases). V lost 8 bases and J lost 2, with 16 bases in between. The CDR3 has 15 residues. Germline V gene data show CDR1 as MNHEY and CDR2 as SVGAGI. CDR3 nucleotide sequence: TGTGCCAGCCATGGGTACGGGGGGACTGGAAACACCATATATTTT. Protein: CASHGYGGTGNTIYF.

The J gene is TRBJ2-3, the V gene TRBV11-2; 8 bases agree with TRBD2. Germline CDR1 SGHAT, CDR2 FQNNGV. V shed 0 bases and J 9 bases; nucleotides not matched to a gene: 2. The CDR3 consists of 13 residues. The CDR3 region is CASSLEAGATQYF. CDR3 nucleotides: TGTGCCAGCAGCTTAGAAGCGGGAGCAACGCAGTATTTT.

This clonotype was counted only a few times. The genes are TRBV7-2 and TRBJ2-3; 8 bases are shared with TRBD2. The germline gives CDR1 SGHTA, CDR2 FQGNSA. V shed 4 bases and J 3 bases; nucleotides not matched to a gene: 9. CDR3 length equals 16 residues. Written as DNA, the CDR3 is TGTGCCAGCAGCTACACAGGGAGCGGGAGAACAGATACGCAGTATTTT. The encoded protein is CASSYTGSGRTDTQYF.

This chain links TRBV25-1 with TRBJ2-7, with D unresolved. Trimming cost V 4 bases and J 0 bases, with 13 bases left between them. This CDR3 is built from 15 residues. Germline-derived CDR1 and CDR2 are MGHDK and SYGVNS. The CDR3 nucleotides are TGTGCCAGCAGTGCCGGGCCGTTTGGCTCCTACGAGCAGTACTTC. Residues: CASSAGPFGSYEQYF.

This clonotype has a count of ten or more. The rearrangement uses TRBV7-8 and TRBJ2-1; TRBD2 agrees at 12 bases. The CDR3 has 16 amino acids. Germline-derived CDR1 and CDR2 are SGHVS and FQNEAQ. V shed 5 bases, J shed 1 base, and the junction held 3 bases outside the gene matches. CDR3 region: CASSRTSGNSYNEQFF. The CDR3, as DNA: TGTGCCAGCAGCCGGACTAGCGGGAATTCCTACAATGAGCAGTTCTTC.

The chain recombines TRBV5-1 with TRBJ1-1, with TRBD1 as a possible D gene (6 bases). This CDR3 is built from 15 residues. Germline-derived CDR1 and CDR2 are SGHRS and YFSETQ. Deletions cut 2 bases from V and 0 bases from J, with 11 bases between. This CDR3 is CASSFGQSLNTEAFF. CDR3 nucleotides: TGCGCCAGCAGCTTCGGACAGAGTTTGAACACTGAAGCTTTCTTT.

The genes are TRBV10-3 and TRBJ2-7; 9 bases agree with TRBD2. This CDR3 comprises 14 residues. Germline V gene data show CDR1 as ENHRY and CDR2 as SYGVKD. With 4 bases clipped from V and 3 bases from J, the junction kept 4 bases outside the gene matches. This chain's CDR3 is CAISVSGGIYEQYF. Written as DNA, the CDR3 is TGTGCCATCAGTGTTAGCGGGGGCATCTACGAGCAGTACTTC.

This chain joins TRBV15 and TRBJ2-1; TRBD2 matches 7 bases. This CDR3 is built from 15 residues. Germline CDR1 and CDR2: LNHNV and YYDKDF (reference sequence). With 5 bases clipped from V and 5 bases from J, the junction kept 9 bases outside the gene matches. CDR3 loop: CATSPMGGIDNEQFF. The CDR3 bases are TGTGCCACCAGCCCAATGGGAGGGATAGACAATGAGCAGTTCTTC.

The rearrangement uses TRBV9 and TRBJ2-3; D is ambiguous. Germline CDR1 and CDR2: SGDLS and YYNGEE. The CDR3 runs to 14 residues. Trimming took 0 bases from V and 4 from J, leaving 9 bases between them. CDR3 coding DNA: TGTGCCAGCAGCGTAGAGCTAGTCTCAGATACGCAGTATTTT. The encoded protein is CASSVELVSDTQYF.

The rearrangement links TRBV12-3 or TRBV12-4 to TRBJ2-3, with 7 bases that match TRBD2. The length of the CDR3 is 18 residues. The J segment lost 1 base and the V segment lost 0 bases, leaving 10 bases of the junction unmatched. CDR3 region: CASSLALGGGRGTDTQYF. The CDR3 coding sequence is TGTGCCAGCAGTTTAGCGCTGGGGGGGGGACGAGGCACAGATACGCAGTATTTT.

This chain connects TRBV6-4 to TRBJ2-1, with D unresolved. This CDR3 comprises 13 residues. The V gene lost 0 bases and the J gene lost 5 bases, with 5 bases spanning the gap. The germline V gene has CDR1 MRHNA and CDR2 SNTAGT. This CDR3 reads CASSDSGNNEQFF. CDR3 DNA: TGTGCCAGCAGTGACTCGGGGAACAATGAGCAGTTCTTC.